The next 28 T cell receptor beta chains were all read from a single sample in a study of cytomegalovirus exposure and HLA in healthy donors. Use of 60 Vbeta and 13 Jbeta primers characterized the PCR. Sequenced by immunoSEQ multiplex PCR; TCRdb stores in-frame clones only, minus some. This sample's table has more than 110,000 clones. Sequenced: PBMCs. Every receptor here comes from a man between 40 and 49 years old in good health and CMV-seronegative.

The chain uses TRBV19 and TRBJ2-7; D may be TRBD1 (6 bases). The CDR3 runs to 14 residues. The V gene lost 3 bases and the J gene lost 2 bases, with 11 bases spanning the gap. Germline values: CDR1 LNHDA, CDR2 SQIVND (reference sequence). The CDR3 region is CASSMGAFAYEQYF. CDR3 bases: TGTGCCAGTAGTATGGGGGCCTTTGCCTACGAGCAGTACTTC.

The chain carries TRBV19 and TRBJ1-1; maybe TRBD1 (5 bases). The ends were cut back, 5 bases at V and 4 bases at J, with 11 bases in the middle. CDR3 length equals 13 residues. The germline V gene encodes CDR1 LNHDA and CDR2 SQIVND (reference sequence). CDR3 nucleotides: TGTGCCAGTAGTCGGGCCGGGGGCACTGAAGCTTTCTTT. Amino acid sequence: CASSRAGGTEAFF.

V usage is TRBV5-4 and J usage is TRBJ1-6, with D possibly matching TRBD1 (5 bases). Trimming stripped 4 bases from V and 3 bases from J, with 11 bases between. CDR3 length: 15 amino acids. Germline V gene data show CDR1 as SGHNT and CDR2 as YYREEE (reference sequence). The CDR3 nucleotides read TGTGCCAGCAGCCCCGACAGCTACTATAATTCACCCCTCCACTTT. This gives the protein CASSPDSYYNSPLHF.

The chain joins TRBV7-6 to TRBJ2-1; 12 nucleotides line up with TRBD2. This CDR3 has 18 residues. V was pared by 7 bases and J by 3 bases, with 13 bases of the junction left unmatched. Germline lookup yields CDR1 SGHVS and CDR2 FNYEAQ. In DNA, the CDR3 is TGTGCCAGCACCAAGGGGCTAGCGGGGGGGTCCGTCTACAATGAGCAGTTCTTC. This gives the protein CASTKGLAGGSVYNEQFF.

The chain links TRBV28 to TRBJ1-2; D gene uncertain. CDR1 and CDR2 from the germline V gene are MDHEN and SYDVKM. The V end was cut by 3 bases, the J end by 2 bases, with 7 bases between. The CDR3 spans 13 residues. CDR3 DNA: TGTGCCAGCAGTTTGAACACAAACTATGGCTACACCTTC. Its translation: CASSLNTNYGYTF.

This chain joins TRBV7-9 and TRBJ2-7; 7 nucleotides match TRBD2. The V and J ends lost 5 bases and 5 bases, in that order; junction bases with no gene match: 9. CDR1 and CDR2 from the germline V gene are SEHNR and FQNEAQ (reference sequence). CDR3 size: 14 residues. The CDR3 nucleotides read TGTGCCAGCAGCCAATACGAACGGGAGGACGAGCAGTACTTC. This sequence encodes CASSQYEREDEQYF.

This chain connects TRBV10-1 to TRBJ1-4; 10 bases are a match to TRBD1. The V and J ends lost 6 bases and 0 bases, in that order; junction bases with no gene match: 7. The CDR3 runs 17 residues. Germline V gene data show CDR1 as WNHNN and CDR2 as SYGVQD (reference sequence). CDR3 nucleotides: TGCGCCAGCAGCAACGGGACAGGGGTCGCAACTAATGAAAAACTGTTTTTT. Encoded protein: CASSNGTGVATNEKLFF.

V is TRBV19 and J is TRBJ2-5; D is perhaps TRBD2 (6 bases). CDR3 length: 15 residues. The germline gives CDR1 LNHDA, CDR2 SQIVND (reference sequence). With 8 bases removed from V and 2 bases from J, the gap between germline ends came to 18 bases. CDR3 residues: CASALKQTSQETQYF. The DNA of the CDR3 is TGTGCCAGTGCCCTGAAGCAGACTAGTCAAGAGACCCAGTACTTC.

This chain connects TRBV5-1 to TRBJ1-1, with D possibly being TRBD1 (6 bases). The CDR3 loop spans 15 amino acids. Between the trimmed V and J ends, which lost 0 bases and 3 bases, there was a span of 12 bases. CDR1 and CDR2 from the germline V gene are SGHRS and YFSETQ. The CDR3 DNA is TGCGCCAGCAGCTTGGAGTTTAGGACAGACACTGAAGCTTTCTTT. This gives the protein CASSLEFRTDTEAFF.

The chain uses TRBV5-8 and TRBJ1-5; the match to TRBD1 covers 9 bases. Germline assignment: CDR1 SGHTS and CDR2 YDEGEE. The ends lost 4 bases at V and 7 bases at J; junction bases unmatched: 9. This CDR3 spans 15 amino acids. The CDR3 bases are TGTGCCAGCAGCGCCGGGACAGGGCCAAAGCAGCCCCAGCATTTT. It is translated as CASSAGTGPKQPQHF.

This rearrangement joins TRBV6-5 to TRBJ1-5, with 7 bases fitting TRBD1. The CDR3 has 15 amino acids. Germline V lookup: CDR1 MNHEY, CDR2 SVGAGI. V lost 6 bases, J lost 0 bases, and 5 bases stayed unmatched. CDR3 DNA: TGTGCCAGCAGCAACAGGGGAGGTAGCAATCAGCCCCAGCATTTT. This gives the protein CASSNRGGSNQPQHF.

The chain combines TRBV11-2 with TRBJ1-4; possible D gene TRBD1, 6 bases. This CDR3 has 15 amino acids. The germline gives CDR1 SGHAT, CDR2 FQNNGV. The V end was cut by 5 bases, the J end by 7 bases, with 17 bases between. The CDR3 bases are TGTGCCAGCAGCCCCTCATCATCCAGGGGTGAAAAACTGTTTTTT. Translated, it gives CASSPSSSRGEKLFF.

The CDR3, as DNA: TGCAGCGTTGAAGATTTAGGTGGGACAGGGATCTACGAGCAGTACTTC. Its translation is CSVEDLGGTGIYEQYF. The chain employs TRBV29-1 and TRBJ2-7, with 9 bases matching TRBD1. The CDR3 has 16 residues. Germline trimming cut 0 bases from V and 3 bases from J; bases unmatched to any gene: 9. From germline, CDR1 is SQVTM and CDR2 ANQGSEA.

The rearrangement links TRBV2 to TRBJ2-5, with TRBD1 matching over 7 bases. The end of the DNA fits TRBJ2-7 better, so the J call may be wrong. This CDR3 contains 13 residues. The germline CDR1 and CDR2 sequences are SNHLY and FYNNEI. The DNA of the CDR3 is TGTGCCAGCAGTGCCTCGGACAGGACCGAGCAGTACTTC. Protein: CASSASDRTEQYF.

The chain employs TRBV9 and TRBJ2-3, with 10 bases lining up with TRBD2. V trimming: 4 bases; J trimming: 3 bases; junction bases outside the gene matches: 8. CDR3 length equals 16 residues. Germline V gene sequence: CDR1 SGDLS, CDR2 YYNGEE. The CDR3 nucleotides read TGTGCCAGCAGCCCCCGCCTAGCGGGGGCGACAGATACGCAGTATTTT. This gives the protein CASSPRLAGATDTQYF. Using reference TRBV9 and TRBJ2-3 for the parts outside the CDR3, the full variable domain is DSGVTQTPKHLITATGQRVTLRCSPRSGDLSVYWYQQSLDQGLQFLIQYYNGEERAKGNILERFSAQQFPDLHSELNLSSLELGDSALYFCASSPRLAGATDTQYFGPGTRLTVL.

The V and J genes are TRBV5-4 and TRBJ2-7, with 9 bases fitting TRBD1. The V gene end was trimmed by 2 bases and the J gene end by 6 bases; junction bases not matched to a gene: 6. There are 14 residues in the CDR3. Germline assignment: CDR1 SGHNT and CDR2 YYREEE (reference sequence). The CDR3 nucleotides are TGTGCCAGCAGCTTAGGACAGGGGAAGGGCGAGCAGTACTTC. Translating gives CASSLGQGKGEQYF. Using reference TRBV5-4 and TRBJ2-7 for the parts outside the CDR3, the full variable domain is ETGVTQSPTHLIKTRGQQVTLRCSSQSGHNTVSWYQQALGQGPQFIFQYYREEENGRGNFPPRFSGLQFPNYSSELNVNALELDDSALYLCASSLGQGKGEQYFGPGTRLTVT.

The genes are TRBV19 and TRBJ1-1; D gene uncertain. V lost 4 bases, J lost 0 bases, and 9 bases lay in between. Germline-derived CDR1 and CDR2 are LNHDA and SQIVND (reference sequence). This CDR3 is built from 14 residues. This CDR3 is CASSTPTMNTEAFF. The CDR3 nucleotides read TGTGCCAGTAGTACACCCACAATGAACACTGAAGCTTTCTTT.

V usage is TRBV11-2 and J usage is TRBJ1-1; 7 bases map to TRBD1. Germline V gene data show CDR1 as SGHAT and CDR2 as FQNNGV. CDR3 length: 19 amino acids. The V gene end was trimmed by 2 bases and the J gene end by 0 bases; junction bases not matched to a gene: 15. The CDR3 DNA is TGTGCCAGCAGCTTATACCCGCTGTCGACAGGGCCCATGAACACTGAAGCTTTCTTT. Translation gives CASSLYPLSTGPMNTEAFF. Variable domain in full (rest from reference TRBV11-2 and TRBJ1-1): EAGVAQSPRYKIIEKRQSVAFWCNPISGHATLYWYQQILGQGPKLLIQFQNNGVVDDSQLPKDRFSAERLKGVDSTLKIQPAKLEDSAVYLCASSLYPLSTGPMNTEAFFGQGTRLTVV.

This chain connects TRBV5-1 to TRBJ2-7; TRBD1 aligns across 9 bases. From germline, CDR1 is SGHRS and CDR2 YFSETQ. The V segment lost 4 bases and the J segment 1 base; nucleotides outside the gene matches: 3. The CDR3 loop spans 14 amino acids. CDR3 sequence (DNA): TGCGCCAGCAGCGAGGGACAGGGTTCCTACGAGCAGTACTTC. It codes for CASSEGQGSYEQYF. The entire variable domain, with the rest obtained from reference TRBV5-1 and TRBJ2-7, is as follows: KAGVTQTPRYLIKTRGQQVTLSCSPISGHRSVSWYQQTPGQGLQFLFEYFSETQRNKGNFPGRFSGRQFSNSRSEMNVSTLELGDSALYLCASSEGQGSYEQYFGPGTRLTVT.

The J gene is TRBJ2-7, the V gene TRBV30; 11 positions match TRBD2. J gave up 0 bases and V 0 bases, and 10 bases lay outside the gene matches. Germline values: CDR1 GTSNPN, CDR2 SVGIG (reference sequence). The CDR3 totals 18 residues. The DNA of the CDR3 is TGTGCCTGGAGTGTACTGCAGAGGACTAGCGGGTACTCCTACGAGCAGTACTTC. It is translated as CAWSVLQRTSGYSYEQYF.

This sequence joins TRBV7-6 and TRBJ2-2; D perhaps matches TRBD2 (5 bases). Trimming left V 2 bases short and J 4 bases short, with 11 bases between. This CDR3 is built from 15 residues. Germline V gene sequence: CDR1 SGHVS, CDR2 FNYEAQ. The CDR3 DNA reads TGTGCCAGCAGCTTAATAGCAGAGGGCACCGGGGAGCTGTTTTTT. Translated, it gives CASSLIAEGTGELFF.

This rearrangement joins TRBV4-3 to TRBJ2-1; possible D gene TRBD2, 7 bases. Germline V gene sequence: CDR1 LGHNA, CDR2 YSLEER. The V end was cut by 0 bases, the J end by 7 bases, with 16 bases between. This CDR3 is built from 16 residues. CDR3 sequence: CASSQEPRGPENEQFF. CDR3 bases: TGCGCCAGCAGCCAAGAGCCGCGGGGGCCGGAAAATGAGCAGTTCTTC.

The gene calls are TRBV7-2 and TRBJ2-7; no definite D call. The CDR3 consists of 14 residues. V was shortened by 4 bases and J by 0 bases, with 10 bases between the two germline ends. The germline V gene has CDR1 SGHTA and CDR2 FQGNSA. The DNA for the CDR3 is TGTGCCAGCAGCTCTATCCCAAGCTCCTACGAGCAGTACTTC. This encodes CASSSIPSSYEQYF.

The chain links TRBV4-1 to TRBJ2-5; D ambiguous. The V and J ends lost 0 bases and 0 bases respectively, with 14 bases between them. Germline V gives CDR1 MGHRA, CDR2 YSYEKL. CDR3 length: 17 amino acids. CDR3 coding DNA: TGCGCCAGCAGCCAAGAAGGTGGCCAGGCCTACCAAGAGACCCAGTACTTC. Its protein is CASSQEGGQAYQETQYF.

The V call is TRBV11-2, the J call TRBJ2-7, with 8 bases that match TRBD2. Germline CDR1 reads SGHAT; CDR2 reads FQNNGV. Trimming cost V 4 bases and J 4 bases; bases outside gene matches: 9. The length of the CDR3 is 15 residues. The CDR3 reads CASSYPGTSKYEQYF. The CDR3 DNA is TGTGCCAGCAGCTACCCCGGGACTAGTAAATACGAGCAGTACTTC.

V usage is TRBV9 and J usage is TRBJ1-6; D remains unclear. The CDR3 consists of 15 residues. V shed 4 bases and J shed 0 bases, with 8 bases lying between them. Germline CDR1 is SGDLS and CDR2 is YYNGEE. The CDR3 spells CASSPGSSYNSPLHF. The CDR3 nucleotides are TGTGCCAGCAGCCCGGGGAGCTCCTATAATTCACCCCTCCACTTT.

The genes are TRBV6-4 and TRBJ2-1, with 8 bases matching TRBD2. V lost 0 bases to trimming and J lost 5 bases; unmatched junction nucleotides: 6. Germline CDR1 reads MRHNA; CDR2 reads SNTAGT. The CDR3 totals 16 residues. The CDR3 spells CASSDSDGGGHNEQFF. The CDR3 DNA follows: TGTGCCAGCAGTGACTCGGACGGGGGGGGACACAATGAGCAGTTCTTC.

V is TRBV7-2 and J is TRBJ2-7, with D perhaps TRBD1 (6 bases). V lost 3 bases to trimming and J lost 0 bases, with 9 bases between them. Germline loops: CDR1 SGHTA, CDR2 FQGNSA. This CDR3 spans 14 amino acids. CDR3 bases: TGTGCCAGCAGCTTCCAGGGGATCTCCTACGAGCAGTACTTC. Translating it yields CASSFQGISYEQYF.